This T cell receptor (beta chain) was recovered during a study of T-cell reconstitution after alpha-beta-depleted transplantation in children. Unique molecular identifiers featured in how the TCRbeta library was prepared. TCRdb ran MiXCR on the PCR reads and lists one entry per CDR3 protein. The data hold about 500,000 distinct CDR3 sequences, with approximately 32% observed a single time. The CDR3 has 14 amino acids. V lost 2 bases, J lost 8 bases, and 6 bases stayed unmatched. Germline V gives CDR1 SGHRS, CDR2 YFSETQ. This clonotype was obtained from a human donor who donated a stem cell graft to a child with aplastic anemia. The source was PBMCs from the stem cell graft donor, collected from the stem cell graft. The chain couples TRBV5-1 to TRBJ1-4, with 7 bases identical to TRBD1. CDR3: CASSLGGPGEKLFF. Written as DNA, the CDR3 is TGCGCCAGCAGCTTAGGGGGCCCGGGGGAAAAACTGTTTTTT. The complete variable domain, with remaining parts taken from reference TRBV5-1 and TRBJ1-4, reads KAGVTQTPRYLIKTRGQQVTLSCSPISGHRSVSWYQQTPGQGLQFLFEYFSETQRNKGNFPGRFSGRQFSNSRSEMNVSTLELGDSALYLCASSLGGPGEKLFFGSGTQLSVL.